The next 21 T cell receptor beta chains were all read from a single sample in a study of cytomegalovirus exposure and HLA in healthy donors (dated by TCRdb to about 2017). The library relied on the immunoSEQ multiplex PCR assay. The multiplex PCR relied on a mix of 60 forward primers for TCR Vbeta segments and 13 reverse primers for TCR Jbeta segments. This immuneACCESS table, as held by TCRdb, lists in-frame sequences with V and J called but not all clones. Of the missing ones, under half trace to an unresolved V gene in checked studies; the others have no known cause. In this sample the table shows roughly 140,000 clones, just under 80% of which occur a single time. 2% to 2.5% of the sample rests with the top ten. The sequenced sample was PBMCs. The receptors were sampled from a man aged 25 to 45 in good health and CMV-seronegative.

The chain carries TRBV28 and TRBJ2-2, with D possibly matching TRBD2 (5 bases). Trimming removed 10 bases at V and 3 bases at J, with 9 bases between. This CDR3 is 12 amino acids long. The germline CDR1 and CDR2 sequences are MDHEN and SYDVKM. The CDR3 reads CATSRDTGELFF. The CDR3 nucleotides are TGTGCCACCTCGAGGGACACCGGGGAGCTGTTTTTT.

The J gene is TRBJ2-7, the V gene TRBV6-1; no firm D call. Germline-derived CDR1 and CDR2 are MNHNS and SASEGT. V was trimmed by 7 bases and J by 3 bases, leaving 10 bases between them. The CDR3 length is 12 residues. The CDR3 spells CASTLGHYEQYF. The CDR3 DNA reads as TGTGCCAGCACTCTGGGCCACTACGAGCAGTACTTC.

This clone was counted between two and nine times. The CDR3 region is CASSLVQRGAPLSYNEQFF. The CDR3 coding sequence is TGTGCCAGCAGCTTAGTTCAGCGGGGGGCCCCCCTCTCCTACAATGAGCAGTTCTTC. The chain uses TRBV7-8 and TRBJ2-1; 9 bases match TRBD2. Looked up from germline, CDR1 is SGHVS and CDR2 is FQNEAQ. The CDR3 is made up of 19 amino acids. Trimming took 1 base from V and 0 from J; bases not matched to a gene: 10.

The gene calls are TRBV14 and TRBJ1-2, with D possibly TRBD1 on 5 matching bases. CDR3 length equals 13 residues. V shed 1 base and J shed 8 bases, with 11 bases lying between them. In germline, CDR1 is SGHDN, CDR2 FVKESK. CDR3 nucleotides: TGTGCCAGCAGCCAAGGGGGGGATCGCGGCTACACCTTC. Protein product: CASSQGGDRGYTF.

Of note for this clone: The same CDR3 can be traced to other DNA sequences in this sample. V is TRBV2 and J is TRBJ2-2; 12 bases fit TRBD2. Unmatched junction bases numbered 1, after V lost 6 bases and J lost 5 bases. Germline CDR1 is SNHLY and CDR2 is FYNNEI. The CDR3 is made up of 14 amino acids. For the CDR3, the DNA is TGTGCCAGCAGCGGACTAGCGGGAACCGGGGAGCTGTTTTTT. Protein sequence: CASSGLAGTGELFF.

The chain carries TRBV7-6 and TRBJ1-3; TRBD1 might be the D (6 bases). Germline CDR1 SGHVS, CDR2 FNYEAQ. Trimming stripped 1 base from V and 0 bases from J, with 7 bases between. This CDR3 is built from 15 residues. For the CDR3, the DNA is TGTGCCAGCAGCTTAGACAGGGTCTCTGGAAACACCATATATTTT. Protein product: CASSLDRVSGNTIYF. Filled out from reference TRBV7-6 and TRBJ1-3, the complete variable domain reads GAGVSQSPRYKVTKRGQDVALRCDPISGHVSLYWYRQALGQGPEFLTYFNYEAQQDKSGLPNDRFSAERPEGSISTLTIQRTEQRDSAMYRCASSLDRVSGNTIYFGEGSWLTVV.

The genes are TRBV6-1 and TRBJ2-6; D remains ambiguous. Germline CDR1 MNHNS, CDR2 SASEGT. Trimming cost V 3 bases and J 9 bases, with 15 bases left between them. The CDR3 spans 15 residues. Here the CDR3 reads CASSDAPRRRNVLTF. In DNA, the CDR3 is TGTGCCAGCAGTGATGCCCCCCGCAGGCGCAACGTCCTGACTTTC.

A remark on this clone: At one boundary the junction diverges from the germline segment, which might be a read error. J is TRBJ1-2 and V is TRBV29-1, with 9 bases that match TRBD1. The germline V gene has CDR1 SQVTM and CDR2 ANQGSEA. This CDR3 comprises 16 residues. This CDR3 is CSVAPDRGGGKDGYPF. The CDR3 nucleotides are TGCAGCGTTGCACCGGACAGGGGAGGTGGTAAGGATGGCTACCCCTTC.

This clone was observed a few times. The V call is TRBV6-5, the J call TRBJ2-2, with D perhaps TRBD1 (6 bases). Trimming stripped 5 bases from V and 3 bases from J, with 13 bases between. The length of the CDR3 is 15 residues. In germline, CDR1 is MNHEY, CDR2 SVGAGI. CDR3 amino acids: CASSADRTDTGELFF. CDR3 DNA sequence: TGTGCCAGCAGTGCAGACAGGACTGACACCGGGGAGCTGTTTTTT.

The rearrangement uses TRBV19 and TRBJ1-1; D gene unclear. Per germline, CDR1 LNHDA and CDR2 SQIVND (reference sequence). With 6 bases removed from V and 5 bases from J, the gap between germline ends came to 10 bases. The CDR3 runs 12 residues. The CDR3 loop reads CASRVTGTEAFF. In nucleotides, the CDR3 is TGTGCCAGTAGGGTAACGGGAACTGAAGCTTTCTTT.

This clone was found once. This chain joins TRBV5-5 and TRBJ2-2, with 8 nucleotides matching TRBD1. Germline-derived CDR1 and CDR2 are SGHKS and YYEKEE (reference sequence). After removal of 4 bases from V and 0 bases from J, the junction contained 5 bases not matched to a gene. The CDR3 runs 16 residues. The CDR3 region has the DNA TGTGCCAGCAGCCTAGGACAGGGACCGAACACCGGGGAGCTGTTTTTT. Its translation is CASSLGQGPNTGELFF.

The chain joins TRBV11-2 to TRBJ2-7; tentative D call: TRBD1 (7 bases). Germline V gene data show CDR1 as SGHAT and CDR2 as FQNNGV. This CDR3 has 17 residues. V lost 2 bases to trimming and J lost 2 bases, with 19 bases between them. CDR3 amino acids: CASSLLQGGRGTYEQYF. The CDR3, as DNA: TGTGCCAGCAGCTTACTGCAGGGGGGAAGGGGGACCTACGAGCAGTACTTC.

The V and J genes are TRBV29-1 and TRBJ2-7, with TRBD2 identical over 9 bases. Germline CDR1 and CDR2: SQVTM and ANQGSEA. After removal of 3 bases from V and 4 bases from J, the junction contained 10 bases not matched to a gene. The CDR3 is made up of 15 amino acids. CDR3 bases: TGCAGCGTTGAGGCCCTAGCGGGGAACGGGTACGAGCAGTACTTC. Protein: CSVEALAGNGYEQYF.

This clone has ten or more counts. Within the sample, other DNA sequences also encode this same CDR3. The rearrangement joins TRBV27 to TRBJ1-1; a weak D match, TRBD1 (6 bases). CDR3 length: 13 residues. Looked up from germline, CDR1 is MNHEY and CDR2 is SMNVEV (reference sequence). V lost 6 bases and J 1 base, leaving 9 bases between the germline ends. CDR3 protein: CASSLQGNTEAFF. The DNA for the CDR3 is TGTGCCAGCAGCTTACAGGGGAACACTGAAGCTTTCTTT.

The CDR3 reads CASKGPAGGGTQYF. As DNA, the CDR3 is TGTGCCAGCAAGGGGCCTGCGGGGGGCGGAACGCAGTATTTT. The rearrangement links TRBV2 to TRBJ2-3; 8 bases are shared with TRBD2. Germline CDR1 reads SNHLY; CDR2 reads FYNNEI. This CDR3 is built from 14 residues. V shed 7 bases, J shed 9 bases, and the junction held 12 bases outside the gene matches.

The J gene is TRBJ1-4, the V gene TRBV2; D may be TRBD1 (5 bases). The CDR3 is 14 residues long. Germline V lookup: CDR1 SNHLY, CDR2 FYNNEI. V shed 5 bases and J shed 2 bases, with 9 bases lying between them. The CDR3 reads CASSRGATNEKLFF. The CDR3 region has the DNA TGTGCCAGCAGTAGGGGTGCGACTAATGAAAAACTGTTTTTT.

V and J are TRBV2 and TRBJ1-2, with D hard to call. Germline V CDR1 and CDR2: SNHLY, FYNNEI. V lost 0 bases and J lost 0, with 5 bases in between. This CDR3 contains 14 residues. CDR3 in DNA: TGTGCCAGCAGTGAAGCAACAGCTAACTATGGCTACACCTTC. Translation gives CASSEATANYGYTF.

The chain recombines TRBV18 with TRBJ2-7, with 10 bases lining up with TRBD2. CDR1 is KGHSH and CDR2 is LQKENI in the germline V gene. The CDR3 has 17 amino acids. The trim removed 0 bases at V and 1 base at J, leaving 6 bases unmatched. The CDR3 sequence is CASSPPWELAGSYEQYF. The DNA of the CDR3 is TGTGCCAGCTCACCACCGTGGGAACTAGCGGGATCCTACGAGCAGTACTTC.

The genes are TRBV29-1 and TRBJ1-2, with TRBD1 matching 7 bases. The CDR3 length is 12 residues. The germline V gene encodes CDR1 SQVTM and CDR2 ANQGSEA. The V and J ends lost 6 bases and 4 bases, in that order; junction bases with no gene match: 5. This chain's CDR3 is CSVLTGSYGYTF. In DNA, the CDR3 is TGCAGCGTCTTGACAGGGAGCTATGGCTACACCTTC. Full variable domain (missing parts from reference TRBV29-1 and TRBJ1-2): SAVISQKPSRDICQRGTSLTIQCQVDSQVTMMFWYRQQPGQSLTLIATANQGSEATYESGFVIDKFPISRPNLTFSTLTVSNMSPEDSSIYLCSVLTGSYGYTFGSGTRLTVV.

The gene calls are TRBV10-3 and TRBJ2-1, with D perhaps matching TRBD2 (5 bases). This CDR3 comprises 13 residues. Germline V CDR1 and CDR2: ENHRY, SYGVKD. Trimming removed 8 bases from V and 7 bases from J, with 15 bases in between. The DNA for the CDR3 is TGTGCCATCGCCCTAGGGAGCATGAATGAGCAGTTCTTC. Translated: CAIALGSMNEQFF.

The chain links TRBV2 to TRBJ2-1; D is perhaps TRBD2 (6 bases). Trimming took 0 bases from V and 3 from J, leaving 18 bases between them. The germline V gene encodes CDR1 SNHLY and CDR2 FYNNEI. The CDR3 consists of 18 residues. The CDR3 is CASSEAGRGGILYNEQFF. The CDR3, as DNA: TGTGCCAGCAGTGAAGCCGGTCGGGGCGGGATCCTCTACAATGAGCAGTTCTTC. Drawing the rest from reference TRBV2 and TRBJ2-1, the complete variable domain is EPEVTQTPSHQVTQMGQEVILRCVPISNHLYFYWYRQILGQKVEFLVSFYNNEISEKSEIFDDQFSVERPDGSNFTLKIRSTKLEDSAMYFCASSEAGRGGILYNEQFFGPGTRLTVL.